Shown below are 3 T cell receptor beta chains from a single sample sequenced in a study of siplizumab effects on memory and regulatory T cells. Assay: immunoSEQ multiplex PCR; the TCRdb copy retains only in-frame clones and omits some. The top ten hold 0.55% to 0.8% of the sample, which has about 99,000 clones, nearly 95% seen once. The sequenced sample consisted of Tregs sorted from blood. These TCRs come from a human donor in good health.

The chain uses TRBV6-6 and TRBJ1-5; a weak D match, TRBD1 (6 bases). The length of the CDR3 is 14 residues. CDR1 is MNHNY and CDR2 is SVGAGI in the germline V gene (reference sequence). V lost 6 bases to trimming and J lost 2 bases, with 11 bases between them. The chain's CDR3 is CASSPYRGNQPQHF. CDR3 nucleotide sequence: TGTGCCAGCAGCCCATACAGGGGCAATCAGCCCCAGCATTTT.

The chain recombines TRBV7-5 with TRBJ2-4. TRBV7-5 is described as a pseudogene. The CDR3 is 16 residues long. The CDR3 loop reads CARSSNGARGENIQYF. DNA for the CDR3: TGTGCCAGAAGCTCCAACGGGGCGCGAGGGGAAAACATTCAGTACTTC.

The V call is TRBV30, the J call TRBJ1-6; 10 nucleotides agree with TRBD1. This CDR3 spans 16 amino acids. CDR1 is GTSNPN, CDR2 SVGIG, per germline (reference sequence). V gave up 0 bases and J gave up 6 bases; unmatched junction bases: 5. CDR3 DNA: TGTGCCTGGAGTGTACAGGGGACAGGGGTTAATTCACCCCTCCACTTT. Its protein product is CAWSVQGTGVNSPLHF.